What follows describes a single T cell receptor (beta chain). Its antigen remains unidentified. The entry originates in a study of OX40 agonist ivuxolimab in advanced cancers. Study background: One hepatocellular carcinoma and two cutaneous melanoma patients partially responded.

The table came from immunoSEQ multiplex PCR; TCRdb's copy has only in-frame clones and leaves some out. The table shows 30,000 to 45,000 clones, with about 88% occurring only once. Prior autoimmune disease or systemic immunosuppression barred patients. V lost 6 bases and J lost 3, with 15 bases in between. The length of the CDR3 is 14 residues. Germline assignment: CDR1 WNHNN and CDR2 SYGVQD (reference sequence). General study results and limits: At 0.1 to 3.0 mg/kg and by week 6, CD4+ and CD8+ T cells in the blood had expanded clonally.

This TCR was sampled from an adult with an advanced solid tumor such as melanoma, head and neck, liver or kidney cancer. The chain combines TRBV10-1 with TRBJ2-7; no reliable D call. The specimen was CD4+ or CD8+ T cells sorted from blood, collected in a trial of the OX40 agonist ivuxolimab. The CDR3, as DNA: TGCGCCAGCAGGACCCCGAGTGCCGGCTACGAGCAGTACTTC. Its translation: CASRTPSAGYEQYF.